Given below is one TCR beta chain in context. With 0 bases removed from V and 6 bases from J, the gap between germline ends came to 30 bases. The CDR3 totals 20 residues. Germline V gives CDR1 SGHAT, CDR2 FQNNGV. The data were obtained in a study of tumor-infiltrating lymphocytes in primary liver carcinoma. Study-level background: These were node-negative, non-metastatic T1-T3 tumors of roughly 4 to 11 cm. The number of productive TCRbeta reads per sample ranged from roughly 3.5 to 8 million and was similar across tissue types.

The researchers produced TCR beta cDNA from about 510 ng total RNA with a constant-region primer. Each TCR beta library was derived from three nested multiplex PCR rounds that employed slightly modified ARM-PCR. Primers for the first two PCR rounds were TRBV1-TRBV30 forward primers and a C-beta reverse primer (around 10 cycles per round). One entry per CDR3 protein, called by TCRdb with MiXCR from the multiplex PCR reads. The sample consists of 70,000 to 85,000 distinct CDR3 sequences, 71% of them appearing once. Total RNA and DNA came together from approximately 20-30 mg of bulk tissue without cell sorting.

This rearrangement joins TRBV11-2 to TRBJ2-7; D may be TRBD1 or TRBD2 (5 bases each). Sequencing used liver tumor tissue from sampling region 4. Stated subset: tumor region T4, right-lateral pole. This sequence was found in a woman aged 55-69 years with primary liver carcinoma and hepatitis B virus infection. The CDR3 nucleotides read TGTGCCAGCAGCTTAGACGTCCCGGGACCAGCGTCCCGAAACGCCTTCGAGCAGTACTTC. Its protein product is CASSLDVPGPASRNAFEQYF.